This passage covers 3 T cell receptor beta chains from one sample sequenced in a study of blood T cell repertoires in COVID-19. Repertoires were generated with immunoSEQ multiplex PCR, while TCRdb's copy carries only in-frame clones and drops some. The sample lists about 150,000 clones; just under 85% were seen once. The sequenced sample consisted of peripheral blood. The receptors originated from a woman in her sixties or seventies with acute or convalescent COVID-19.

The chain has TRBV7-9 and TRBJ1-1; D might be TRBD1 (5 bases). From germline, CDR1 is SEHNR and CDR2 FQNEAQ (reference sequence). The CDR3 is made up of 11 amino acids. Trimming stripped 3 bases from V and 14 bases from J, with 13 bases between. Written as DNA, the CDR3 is TGTGCCAGCAGCTTCAGGGCAGGTTCGTTCTTT. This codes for CASSFRAGSFF.

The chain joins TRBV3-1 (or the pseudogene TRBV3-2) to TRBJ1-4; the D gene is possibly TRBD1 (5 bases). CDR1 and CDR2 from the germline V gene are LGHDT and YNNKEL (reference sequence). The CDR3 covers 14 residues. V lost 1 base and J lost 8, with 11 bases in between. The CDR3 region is CASSQAGAGEKLFF. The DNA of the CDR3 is TGTGCCAGCAGCCAAGCCGGGGCGGGAGAAAAACTGTTTTTT.

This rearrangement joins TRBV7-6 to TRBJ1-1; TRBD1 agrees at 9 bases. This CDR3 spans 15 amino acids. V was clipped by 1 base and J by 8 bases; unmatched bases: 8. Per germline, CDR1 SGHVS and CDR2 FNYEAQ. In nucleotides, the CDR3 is TGTGCCAGCAGCTTAGTATCGGGACAGGGACAAGAAGCTTTCTTT. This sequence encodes CASSLVSGQGQEAFF.